These 13 T cell receptor beta chains were all obtained from the same sample, sequenced in a study of human T cells and chemical hapten exposure. TCRdb passed the RACE reads through MiXCR, listing each CDR3 protein once. The sample holds about 190,000 distinct CDR3 sequences, approximately 24% seen once. Time point here: patch test 3, about 24 weeks after DPC sensitization. The treatment is: therapeutic diphenylcyclopropenone sensitization with weekly scalp DPC. The source material was whole blood, sampled in connection with sensitization to the hapten diphenylcyclopropenone (DPC). The receptors come from a woman aged 40 to 55 with alopecia areata. Some clones in this sample may be carry-over from other donors' samples.

The sample holds a few counts of this clonotype. The chain employs TRBV10-3 and TRBJ2-7; D may be TRBD1 or TRBD2 (5 bases each). CDR3 size: 14 residues. The V and J ends lost 3 bases and 0 bases respectively, with 9 bases between them. CDR1 ENHRY and CDR2 SYGVKD come from the germline V gene. This chain's CDR3 is CAISDSGRSYEQYF. CDR3 bases: TGTGCCATCAGTGATTCGGGACGCTCCTACGAGCAGTACTTC.

The V and J genes are TRBV7-9 and TRBJ2-3; D is unresolved. Per germline, CDR1 SEHNR and CDR2 FQNEAQ (reference sequence). The CDR3 has 15 residues. V was clipped by 5 bases and J by 1 base, with 13 bases between them. The CDR3 sequence is CASSPTPVRTDTQYF. The CDR3 DNA reads as TGTGCCAGCAGCCCCACCCCGGTTCGCACAGATACGCAGTATTTT.

This clonotype was seen only a few times. The rearrangement joins TRBV20-1 to TRBJ1-2; 7 bases line up with TRBD1. V lost 3 bases and J lost 7; bases outside the gene matches: 14. The CDR3 is 15 residues long. Per germline, CDR1 DFQATT and CDR2 SNEGSKA (reference sequence). The CDR3 spells CSASERTGYYGGYTF. The CDR3 coding sequence is TGCAGTGCTAGTGAGCGGACAGGATATTATGGTGGCTACACCTTC.

This chain uses TRBV2 with TRBJ1-5, with D perhaps matching TRBD1 (5 bases). The CDR3 covers 14 residues. V shed 7 bases and J shed 5 bases, with 15 bases lying between them. Germline V gives CDR1 SNHLY, CDR2 FYNNEI. CDR3 DNA: TGTGCCAGCAATGGGGGGGACCAGCATCAGCCCCAGCATTTT. It specifies CASNGGDQHQPQHF.

The chain recombines TRBV6-1 with TRBJ1-1; tentative D call: TRBD1 (6 bases). V lost 6 bases to trimming and J lost 0 bases, with 14 bases between them. CDR1 MNHNS and CDR2 SASEGT come from the germline V gene. This CDR3 has 15 amino acids. CDR3 loop: CASRRQAGMNTEAFF. CDR3 coding DNA: TGTGCCAGCAGAAGACAGGCGGGGATGAACACTGAAGCTTTCTTT.

The chain recombines TRBV11-2 with TRBJ2-5, with TRBD1 matching over 9 bases. Germline lookup yields CDR1 SGHAT and CDR2 FQNNGV. The CDR3 loop spans 14 amino acids. V was pared by 4 bases and J by 4 bases, with 4 bases of the junction left unmatched. This CDR3 reads CASSSTGGGETQYF. CDR3 coding DNA: TGTGCCAGCAGCTCGACAGGGGGAGGAGAGACCCAGTACTTC.

V and J are TRBV4-2 and TRBJ2-2; maybe TRBD1 (6 bases). The CDR3 extends over 16 amino acids. With 1 base removed from V and 0 bases from J, the gap between germline ends came to 9 bases. Per the germline V gene, CDR1 is LGHNA and CDR2 is YNFKEQ. The CDR3 reads CASSQAGQTNTGELFF. The CDR3 DNA sequence: TGTGCCAGCAGCCAAGCAGGACAGACGAACACCGGGGAGCTGTTTTTT.

The CDR3 is CASSQEQGLAGARADTQYF. The CDR3 DNA reads as TGCGCCAGCAGCCAAGAACAGGGACTAGCGGGCGCGAGGGCAGATACGCAGTATTTT. J is TRBJ2-3 and V is TRBV4-3; TRBD2 matches 12 bases. This CDR3 has 19 amino acids. Germline assignment: CDR1 LGHNA and CDR2 YSLEER. Trimming cost V 0 bases and J 4 bases; bases outside gene matches: 11.

The chain has TRBV20-1 and TRBJ2-7; possible D gene TRBD2, 5 bases. CDR1 is DFQATT, CDR2 SNEGSKA, per germline (reference sequence). The CDR3 runs 12 residues. V lost 1 base, J lost 3 bases, and 7 bases lay in between. CDR3 in amino acids: CSARGRVYEQYF. CDR3 coding DNA: TGCAGTGCTAGAGGGCGGGTCTACGAGCAGTACTTC.

The chain employs TRBV20-1 and TRBJ1-2, with D perhaps matching TRBD1 (5 bases). Trimming pared 1 base from V and 3 bases from J, leaving 12 bases between. Germline V gene sequence: CDR1 DFQATT, CDR2 SNEGSKA (reference sequence). The CDR3 is made up of 14 amino acids. Written as DNA, the CDR3 is TGCAGTGCTAGAGTCGGTGGGGCGCACTATGGCTACACCTTC. Protein sequence: CSARVGGAHYGYTF.

This clonotype was seen more than once but under ten times. The chain employs TRBV20-1 and TRBJ2-7; 9 bases line up with TRBD2. The germline CDR1 and CDR2 sequences are DFQATT and SNEGSKA (reference sequence). The length of the CDR3 is 15 residues. The V gene end was trimmed by 3 bases and the J gene end by 6 bases; junction bases not matched to a gene: 12. The CDR3: CSASDLAGLYAEQYF. Written as DNA, the CDR3 is TGCAGTGCTAGTGACCTAGCGGGACTCTACGCCGAGCAGTACTTC.

V and J are TRBV21-1 and TRBJ2-3; the listed D gene, TRBD2, was not tested against the DNA. TRBV21-1 is an annotated pseudogene. CDR3 length: 19 amino acids. The CDR3, as DNA: TGTGCCAGCAGCAAAGTATCGATCGGACTAGCGGGATTGACAGATACGCAGTATTTT. The encoded protein is CASSKVSIGLAGLTDTQYF.

This rearrangement joins TRBV20-1 to TRBJ2-3; the D gene is possibly TRBD2 (6 bases). The CDR3 loop spans 14 amino acids. Trimming stripped 3 bases from V and 2 bases from J, with 12 bases between. Per the germline V gene, CDR1 is DFQATT and CDR2 is SNEGSKA (reference sequence). The CDR3: CSASGAGPTDTQYF. CDR3 coding DNA: TGCAGTGCTAGTGGGGCGGGACCCACAGATACGCAGTATTTT.